This record looks at one TCR beta chain sequence and its context. The sample originates from a study of cytomegalovirus exposure and HLA in healthy donors. Clones were read by immunoSEQ multiplex PCR, and TCRdb kept only the in-frame ones, dropping some. The table lists over 200,000 clones, about 86% of them singletons. This CDR3 is built from 14 residues. J lost 11 bases, V lost 5 bases, and 8 bases had no gene match. Looked up from germline, CDR1 is MNHNS and CDR2 is SASEGT. This chain links TRBV6-1 with TRBJ2-1, with 11 bases that match TRBD2. Sample: PBMCs. The receptor comes from a young woman in good health and CMV-seronegative. The CDR3 loop reads CASSSTSGKVKQFF. In DNA form, the CDR3 reads TGTGCCAGCAGTTCGACTAGCGGGAAGGTAAAGCAGTTCTTC.